A selection of T cell receptor beta chains follows, all from one sample in a study of OX40 agonist ivuxolimab in advanced cancers. Method: immunoSEQ multiplex PCR; TCRdb's copy keeps in-frame clones and lacks some. Of approximately 72,000 clones in the sample, around 90% are singletons; the top ten hold 0.8% to 0.9%. The starting material was CD4+ or CD8+ T cells sorted from blood, obtained in a trial of the OX40 agonist ivuxolimab. The receptors were sampled from an adult with an advanced solid tumor such as melanoma, head and neck, liver or kidney cancer. Each CDR3 is given with its conserved first and last residue. Fields, in order: J gene, clone size, V gene, D gene, CDR3 protein, CDR3 DNA. A D gene is named only where the DNA matches it firmly. A row's size may be missing; if present it is once, few, many or a size class.

J gene: TRBJ2-7; clone size: NA; V gene: TRBV11-3; D gene: NA; CDR3 protein: CASSLVEMSYEQYF; CDR3 DNA: TGTGCCAGCAGCTTAGTCGAGATGTCCTACGAGCAGTACTTC
J gene: TRBJ1-2; clone size: NA; V gene: TRBV30; D gene: TRBD1; CDR3 protein: CAWTGQAAQGYTF; CDR3 DNA: TGTGCCTGGACCGGACAGGCTGCTCAGGGCTACACCTTC
J gene: TRBJ2-3; clone size: NA; V gene: TRBV28; D gene: TRBD2; CDR3 protein: CASSLFKGSGRADTQYF; CDR3 DNA: TGTGCCAGCAGTTTATTCAAGGGCAGCGGGAGGGCGGATACGCAGTATTTT
J gene: TRBJ2-2; clone size: NA; V gene: TRBV11-2; D gene: NA; CDR3 protein: CASSLQAGTNTGELFF; CDR3 DNA: TGTGCCAGCAGCTTACAAGCCGGGACAAACACCGGGGAGCTGTTTTTT
J gene: TRBJ1-6; clone size: NA; V gene: TRBV5-5; D gene: NA; CDR3 protein: CASSLNTGPSSPLHF; CDR3 DNA: TGTGCCAGCAGTCTCAATACCGGGCCCTCTTCACCCCTCCACTTT
J gene: TRBJ2-7; clone size: NA; V gene: TRBV6-1; D gene: NA; CDR3 protein: CASRTRELFYEQYF; CDR3 DNA: TGTGCCAGCAGAACTCGCGAACTTTTCTACGAGCAGTACTTC
J gene: TRBJ2-3; clone size: NA; V gene: TRBV29-1; D gene: TRBD2; CDR3 protein: CSVSSGRGSDTQYF; CDR3 DNA: TGCAGCGTCTCTAGCGGGAGGGGGTCAGATACGCAGTATTTT
J gene: TRBJ2-5; clone size: NA; V gene: TRBV29-1; D gene: NA; CDR3 protein: CSVDRGAEETQYF; CDR3 DNA: TGCAGCGTTGATAGGGGGGCCGAAGAGACCCAGTACTTC
J gene: TRBJ1-4; clone size: few; V gene: TRBV4-2; D gene: NA; CDR3 protein: CASSQDPRGDEKLFF; CDR3 DNA: TGTGCCAGCAGCCAAGACCCCCGAGGGGACGAAAAACTGTTTTTT
J gene: TRBJ1-1; clone size: NA; V gene: TRBV6-5; D gene: NA; CDR3 protein: CASSQSTEAFF; CDR3 DNA: TGTGCCAGCAGTCAGTCCACTGAAGCTTTCTTT
J gene: TRBJ1-5; clone size: medium-sized; V gene: TRBV6-5; D gene: TRBD1; CDR3 protein: CASSSLGQGYGQPQHF; CDR3 DNA: TGTGCCAGCAGTTCCCTGGGACAGGGGTACGGACAGCCCCAGCATTTT
J gene: TRBJ2-7; clone size: NA; V gene: TRBV5-4; D gene: TRBD1; CDR3 protein: CASSFGWTGNYEQYF; CDR3 DNA: TGTGCCAGCAGCTTCGGCTGGACAGGGAACTACGAGCAGTACTTC
J gene: TRBJ1-6; clone size: NA; V gene: TRBV6-1; D gene: TRBD1; CDR3 protein: CASSDREGAHIPYSPLHF; CDR3 DNA: TGTGCCAGCAGTGACAGGGAGGGGGCCCATATACCATATTCACCCCTCCACTTT
J gene: TRBJ1-2; clone size: NA; V gene: TRBV10-3; D gene: TRBD1; CDR3 protein: CAISEGGGTYGYTF; CDR3 DNA: TGTGCCATCAGTGAAGGGGGCGGGACCTATGGCTACACCTTC
J gene: TRBJ1-2; clone size: NA; V gene: TRBV25-1; D gene: NA; CDR3 protein: CASSAEQVLGYTF; CDR3 DNA: TGTGCCAGCAGTGCGGAACAGGTCCTAGGCTACACCTTC
J gene: TRBJ1-2; clone size: NA; V gene: TRBV5-5; D gene: NA; CDR3 protein: CASSLEWGAQYGYTF; CDR3 DNA: TGTGCCAGCAGCTTGGAGTGGGGGGCGCAGTATGGCTACACCTTC
J gene: TRBJ2-7; clone size: NA; V gene: TRBV6-5; D gene: NA; CDR3 protein: CASSQNVGSYEQYF; CDR3 DNA: TGTGCCAGCAGTCAAAACGTGGGTTCCTACGAGCAGTACTTC
J gene: TRBJ2-5; clone size: few; V gene: TRBV5-1; D gene: NA; CDR3 protein: CASGYRGRETQYF; CDR3 DNA: TGCGCTAGCGGTTATAGGGGCCGGGAGACCCAGTACTTC
J gene: TRBJ1-6; clone size: few; V gene: TRBV28; D gene: TRBD1; CDR3 protein: CASTWDSRNSPLHF; CDR3 DNA: TGTGCCAGCACCTGGGACAGTAGAAATTCACCCCTCCACTTT
J gene: TRBJ2-2; clone size: NA; V gene: TRBV4-1; D gene: NA; CDR3 protein: CASSQTGTLNTGELFF; CDR3 DNA: TGCGCCAGCAGCCAAACCGGGACACTGAACACCGGGGAGCTGTTTTTT
J gene: TRBJ2-7; clone size: few; V gene: TRBV5-5; D gene: TRBD2; CDR3 protein: CASSLRGGSYEQYF; CDR3 DNA: TGTGCCAGCAGCCTCCGGGGGGGATCCTACGAGCAGTACTTC
J gene: TRBJ2-2; clone size: few; V gene: TRBV28; D gene: NA; CDR3 protein: CASSFNRGNTGELFF; CDR3 DNA: TGTGCCAGCAGTTTTAATCGGGGAAACACCGGGGAGCTGTTTTTT
J gene: TRBJ2-7; clone size: NA; V gene: TRBV7-2; D gene: TRBD1; CDR3 protein: CASSLIRDRGYEQYF; CDR3 DNA: TGTGCCAGCAGCTTAATCCGGGACAGGGGGTACGAGCAGTACTTC
J gene: TRBJ1-5; clone size: NA; V gene: TRBV7-2; D gene: NA; CDR3 protein: CASSLMNQPQHF; CDR3 DNA: TGTGCCAGCAGCTTAATGAACCAGCCCCAGCATTTT
J gene: TRBJ1-2; clone size: NA; V gene: TRBV4-3; D gene: NA; CDR3 protein: CASSQDTSNYGYTF; CDR3 DNA: TGCGCCAGCAGCCAAGACACCTCTAACTATGGCTACACCTTC
J gene: TRBJ2-1; clone size: NA; V gene: TRBV6-6; D gene: NA; CDR3 protein: CASKSGSYNEQFF; CDR3 DNA: TGTGCCAGCAAATCCGGCTCCTACAATGAGCAGTTCTTC
J gene: TRBJ2-7; clone size: NA; V gene: TRBV19; D gene: TRBD1; CDR3 protein: CASSIGQGAFYEQYF; CDR3 DNA: TGTGCCAGTAGTATAGGCCAGGGGGCGTTCTACGAGCAGTACTTC